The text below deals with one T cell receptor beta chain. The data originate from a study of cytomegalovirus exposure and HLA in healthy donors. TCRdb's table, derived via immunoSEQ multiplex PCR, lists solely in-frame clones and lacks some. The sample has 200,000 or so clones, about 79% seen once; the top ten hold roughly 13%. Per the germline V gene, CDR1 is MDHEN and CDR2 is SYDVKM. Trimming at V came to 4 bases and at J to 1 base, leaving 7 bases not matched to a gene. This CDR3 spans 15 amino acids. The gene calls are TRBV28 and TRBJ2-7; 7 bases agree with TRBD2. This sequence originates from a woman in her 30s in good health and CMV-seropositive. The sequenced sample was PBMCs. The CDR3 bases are TGTGCCAGCAGTTACGGGGGGTCCACGTCCTACGAGCAGTACTTC. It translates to CASSYGGSTSYEQYF.